The clone carrying this TCR beta chain has a handful of counts. TCRdb recomputed calls from the 5' RACE reads with MiXCR, one row per CDR3 protein. The sample includes approximately 250,000 distinct CDR3 sequences, 7.5% to 9.5% of them seen just once. This sample stems from a study of CD8 T cells in ankylosing spondylitis. Trimming removed 3 bases from V and 7 bases from J; junction bases left unmatched: 22. This CDR3 comprises 18 residues. Germline values: CDR1 SQVTM, CDR2 ANQGSEA. The origin of this receptor is a female donor with ankylosing spondylitis or in good health (not recorded which). The sample taken for sequencing was blood, either unsorted or a sorted T cell fraction (not recorded which). The chain joins TRBV29-1 to TRBJ1-2, with 8 bases fitting TRBD1. The chain's CDR3 is CSVDGSYRGNRGRVGYTF. CDR3 nucleotides: TGCAGCGTTGACGGGAGCTACAGGGGGAACCGGGGTCGGGTTGGCTACACCTTC.